This entry lists 23 T cell receptor beta chains sequenced from one sample in a study of glioma-infiltrating T cells after dendritic cell vaccination. Sequenced by immunoSEQ multiplex PCR; TCRdb stores in-frame clones only, minus some. The sample contains 91,000 or so clones, approximately 84% of which appear only once. As to time point: after dendritic cell vaccination, including at tumor progression/relapse. The sequences come from blood, collected after dendritic cell vaccination. These receptor sequences come from a human donor with glioblastoma.

Points on this clone: The junction departs from germline at one end; a sequencing error may be responsible. The V gene is TRBV11-2, the J gene TRBJ1-2; D remains ambiguous. CDR1 SGHAT and CDR2 FQNNGV come from the germline V gene. This CDR3 is 13 amino acids long. Here the CDR3 reads CASSLEPPTAKIF. DNA for the CDR3: TGTGCCAGCAGCTTAGAGCCGCCAACAGCAAAAATCTTC.

This chain joins TRBV5-1 and TRBJ2-1, with D possibly being TRBD1 (6 bases). Deletions cut 4 bases from V and 8 bases from J, with 22 bases between. Germline V lookup: CDR1 SGHRS, CDR2 YFSETQ. CDR3 length: 16 residues. CDR3 amino acids: CASSPQTGRVFDEQFF. The CDR3 DNA reads TGCGCCAGCAGCCCCCAGACAGGTAGGGTTTTCGATGAGCAGTTCTTC.

This rearrangement joins TRBV18 to TRBJ1-4; 7 bases line up with TRBD1. Germline CDR1 reads KGHSH; CDR2 reads LQKENI. The CDR3 consists of 14 residues. J gave up 6 bases and V 6 bases, and 7 bases lay outside the gene matches. CDR3: CASSTTGSHEKLFF. As DNA, the CDR3 is TGTGCCAGCTCGACGACAGGGAGCCATGAAAAACTGTTTTTT.

The chain employs TRBV18 and TRBJ2-1; TRBD2 agrees at 10 bases. V was clipped by 3 bases and J by 5 bases; unmatched bases: 4. Germline V gene lookup returns CDR1 KGHSH and CDR2 LQKENI. The CDR3 covers 15 residues. The CDR3 DNA sequence: TGTGCCAGCTCACCCGCAGCGGGGGGGAACAATGAGCAGTTCTTC. It codes for CASSPAAGGNNEQFF.

V is TRBV19 and J is TRBJ1-1; the D gene is possibly TRBD1 (5 bases). The length of the CDR3 is 15 residues. V was trimmed by 6 bases and J by 7 bases, leaving 21 bases between them. Germline V gene sequence: CDR1 LNHDA, CDR2 SQIVND (reference sequence). CDR3 in DNA: TGTGCCAGTAGGCTCGGGAGGGACCGTCGGGATGAAGCTTTCTTT. It is translated as CASRLGRDRRDEAFF.

The chain joins TRBV28 to TRBJ1-4; a weak D match, TRBD1 (5 bases). Per the germline V gene, CDR1 is MDHEN and CDR2 is SYDVKM. This CDR3 is built from 14 residues. Trimming pared 3 bases from V and 3 bases from J, leaving 8 bases between. DNA for the CDR3: TGTGCCAGCAGTTTCGGGGGAGCTAATGAAAAACTGTTTTTT. The encoded protein is CASSFGGANEKLFF.

V gene TRBV10-3 combines with J gene TRBJ1-1, with D possibly matching TRBD1 (5 bases). Germline V lookup: CDR1 ENHRY, CDR2 SYGVKD. This CDR3 has 13 residues. V was shortened by 2 bases and J by 7 bases, with 11 bases between the two germline ends. The CDR3 is CAISEGAVFEAFF. For the CDR3, the DNA is TGTGCCATCAGTGAGGGGGCAGTTTTTGAAGCTTTCTTT.

This sequence joins TRBV9 and TRBJ1-2, with a possible D match to TRBD1 (6 bases). The CDR3 loop spans 14 amino acids. Trimming took off 3 bases at V and 4 bases at J, with 13 bases between the two ends. CDR1 is SGDLS and CDR2 is YYNGEE in the germline V gene. CDR3 sequence (DNA): TGTGCCAGCAGCGACAGGGCACGAAGCTATGGCTACACCTTC. Its translation is CASSDRARSYGYTF.

The chain has TRBV5-4 and TRBJ1-1; 7 bases map to TRBD1. V was clipped by 3 bases and J by 6 bases; unmatched bases: 14. CDR3 length equals 16 residues. The germline V gene has CDR1 SGHNT and CDR2 YYREEE (reference sequence). The CDR3 is CASSSPTGTVGAEAFF. CDR3 in DNA: TGTGCCAGCAGCTCCCCAACCGGGACAGTTGGTGCTGAAGCTTTCTTT.

V is TRBV9 and J is TRBJ1-5; D gene unclear. Trimming took 0 bases from V and 5 from J, leaving 12 bases between them. The CDR3 is 15 residues long. Germline assignment: CDR1 SGDLS and CDR2 YYNGEE. Here the CDR3 reads CASSVGTVGDQPQHF. For the CDR3, the DNA is TGTGCCAGCAGCGTAGGGACCGTCGGGGATCAGCCCCAGCATTTT.

The J gene is TRBJ1-5, the V gene TRBV7-8; D is unresolved. The CDR3 runs 12 residues. The germline V and J ends were trimmed by 5 bases and 6 bases, with 8 bases remaining between them. Looked up from germline, CDR1 is SGHVS and CDR2 is FQNEAQ. CDR3 DNA: TGTGCCAGCAGCCGTACCGGTCAGCCCCAGCATTTT. Translated: CASSRTGQPQHF.

This chain joins TRBV9 and TRBJ2-7; no firm D call. In germline, CDR1 is SGDLS, CDR2 YYNGEE. V lost 2 bases and J 3 bases, leaving 6 bases between the germline ends. The CDR3 has 12 amino acids. For the CDR3, the DNA is TGTGCCAGCAGCGTCACAGACTACGAGCAGTACTTC. Translating it yields CASSVTDYEQYF.

This clone showed up just once. This chain links TRBV7-8 with TRBJ2-5, with 10 bases identical to TRBD1. CDR1 is SGHVS and CDR2 is FQNEAQ in the germline V gene. The CDR3 consists of 13 residues. J gave up 5 bases and V 5 bases, and 2 bases lay outside the gene matches. This chain's CDR3 is CASSKGQGETQYF. CDR3 DNA: TGTGCCAGCAGCAAGGGACAGGGGGAGACCCAGTACTTC.

CDR3 sequence: CASSVSGRADEQFF. The CDR3 region has the DNA TGTGCCAGCAGCGTTAGCGGGAGGGCCGATGAGCAGTTCTTC. This chain uses TRBV9 with TRBJ2-1, with 11 bases matching TRBD2. CDR1 is SGDLS and CDR2 is YYNGEE in the germline V gene. With 2 bases clipped from V and 8 bases from J, the junction kept 3 bases outside the gene matches. CDR3 length equals 14 residues.

This chain uses TRBV28 with TRBJ1-1; tentative D call: TRBD1 (5 bases). Germline lookup yields CDR1 MDHEN and CDR2 SYDVKM. V dropped 8 bases and J dropped 5 bases, with 21 bases sitting between them. This CDR3 is 15 amino acids long. The CDR3 spells CASGKRGRAGTEAFF. The CDR3 nucleotides read TGTGCCAGCGGAAAGAGGGGACGCGCGGGGACTGAAGCTTTCTTT.

The chain combines TRBV30 with TRBJ2-1; TRBD2 agrees at 8 bases. Losses at the gene ends were 8 bases for V and 2 bases for J; bases not matched to a gene: 8. CDR1 and CDR2 (germline): GTSNPN, SVGIG (reference sequence). This CDR3 comprises 14 residues. DNA of the CDR3: TGTGCCCATATAGCGGGGCCTACCTACAATGAGCAGTTCTTC. It encodes CAHIAGPTYNEQFF.

J is TRBJ2-5 and V is TRBV5-6, with 7 bases fitting TRBD1. The DNA end lines up better with TRBJ2-7; the J call may be wrong. The CDR3 runs to 16 residues. In germline, CDR1 is SGHDT, CDR2 YYEEEE. DNA of the CDR3: TGTGCCAGCAGCCCATCGACAGGGTCACCCTACTACGAGCAGTACTTC. Amino acids: CASSPSTGSPYYEQYF.

The CDR3 bases are TGCGCCAGCAGCCGGGGACTAGCGGGAGGCTCGACCGGGGAGCTGTTTTTT. It is translated as CASSRGLAGGSTGELFF. The V and J genes are TRBV4-1 and TRBJ2-2, with 15 bases identical to TRBD2. CDR3 size: 17 residues. The germline V gene has CDR1 MGHRA and CDR2 YSYEKL. The ends lost 4 bases at V and 5 bases at J; junction bases unmatched: 5.

This sequence joins TRBV10-3 and TRBJ2-1; a weak D match, TRBD1 (6 bases). Trimming pared 6 bases from V and 5 bases from J, leaving 11 bases between. This CDR3 spans 13 amino acids. Germline V gene lookup returns CDR1 ENHRY and CDR2 SYGVKD. CDR3 sequence: CAIRDGQNNEQFF. CDR3 coding DNA: TGTGCCATCAGAGACGGACAGAACAATGAGCAGTTCTTC.

This clone was seen only a few times. The rearrangement uses TRBV5-6 and TRBJ1-1, with 10 bases identical to TRBD1. The CDR3 is 16 amino acids. After removal of 2 bases from V and 5 bases from J, the junction contained 9 bases not matched to a gene. The germline gives CDR1 SGHDT, CDR2 YYEEEE. CDR3 residues: CASSFWDRGIWTEAFF. The DNA of the CDR3 is TGTGCCAGCAGCTTTTGGGACAGGGGAATATGGACTGAAGCTTTCTTT. The full variable domain, with the rest looked up from reference TRBV5-6 and TRBJ1-1, is DAGVTQSPTHLIKTRGQQVTLRCSPKSGHDTVSWYQQALGQGPQFIFQYYEEEERQRGNFPDRFSGHQFPNYSSELNVNALLLGDSALYLCASSFWDRGIWTEAFFGQGTRLTVV.

The chain has TRBV9 and TRBJ1-3, with a weak D call TRBD1 (6 bases). V was cut by 4 bases and J by 3 bases, with 14 bases left in between. Germline-derived CDR1 and CDR2 are SGDLS and YYNGEE. The CDR3 runs to 15 residues. The CDR3, as DNA: TGTGCCAGCAGCATAGGGGGAGGTAGTGGAAACACCATATATTTT. Translating it yields CASSIGGGSGNTIYF.

The chain employs TRBV30 and TRBJ2-7; 7 bases are shared with TRBD1. In germline, CDR1 is GTSNPN, CDR2 SVGIG (reference sequence). J lost 7 bases, V lost 0 bases, and 3 bases had no gene match. The CDR3 length is 12 residues. The DNA for the CDR3 is TGTGCCTGGAGTGTAGGGGGCATTGAGCAGTACTTC. Translated: CAWSVGGIEQYF. Together with reference TRBV30 and TRBJ2-7, the CDR3 gives the full variable domain: SQTIHQWPATLVQPVGSPLSLECTVEGTSNPNLYWYRQAAGRGLQLLFYSVGIGQISSEVPQNLSASRPQDRQFILSSKKLLLSDSGFYLCAWSVGGIEQYFGPGTRLTVT.

CDR3 in amino acids: CASSQDNRGNYGYTF. For the CDR3, the DNA is TGCGCCAGCAGCCAAGATAATCGGGGTAACTATGGCTACACCTTC. The rearrangement uses TRBV4-1 and TRBJ1-2, with D unclear. There are 15 residues in the CDR3. Germline V gene lookup returns CDR1 MGHRA and CDR2 YSYEKL. V was shortened by 0 bases and J by 1 base, with 9 bases between the two germline ends.